Listed below are T cell receptor beta chains from one sample, sequenced in a study of Ad26.COV2.S vaccination and SARS-CoV-2 variants. Data came from immunoSEQ multiplex PCR; TCRdb stores just in-frame clones and leaves some out. The sample consists of about 400,000 clones, about nine tenths of them appearing once. Material: peripheral blood, obtained in a trial of Ad26.COV2.S vaccine versus placebo. The source of these receptors is a person between 18 and 65 years old who received the Ad26.COV2.S COVID-19 vaccine or a placebo. The CDR3 runs from the conserved cysteine through the conserved F or W. The D gene is left open where the match is weak. Clone size is given for some rows only: seen once, a few or many times, or a class if the clone is expanded.

d_gene: -
abundance: -
j_gene: TRBJ2-7
v_gene: TRBV21-1
CDR3aa: CASTSFAGCALGQSSYEQYF
CDR3nt: TGTGCCAGCACCAGTTTTGCTGGCTGCGCCCTTGGGCAGAGCTCCTACGAGCAGTACTTC

d_gene: TRBD1
abundance: -
j_gene: TRBJ2-7
v_gene: TRBV7-9
CDR3aa: CASSLDRGVRNEQYF
CDR3nt: TGTGCCAGCAGCTTAGACAGGGGCGTCAGGAACGAGCAGTACTTC

d_gene: -
abundance: -
j_gene: TRBJ1-1
v_gene: TRBV28
CDR3aa: CASSLGGIEAFF
CDR3nt: TGTGCCAGCAGTTTAGGAGGGATTGAAGCTTTCTTT

d_gene: -
abundance: -
j_gene: TRBJ1-2
v_gene: TRBV28
CDR3aa: CASTDVWVNYGYTF
CDR3nt: TGTGCCAGCACCGACGTGTGGGTTAACTATGGCTACACCTTC

d_gene: -
abundance: -
j_gene: TRBJ1-2
v_gene: TRBV10-3
CDR3aa: CAISDRNGGNYGYTF
CDR3nt: TGTGCCATCAGTGATAGAAACGGGGGTAACTATGGCTACACCTTC

d_gene: TRBD1
abundance: -
j_gene: TRBJ2-7
v_gene: TRBV4-1
CDR3aa: CASSQMTGPSYEQYF
CDR3nt: TGCGCCAGCAGCCAAATGACAGGGCCCTCCTACGAGCAGTACTTC

d_gene: TRBD2
abundance: -
j_gene: TRBJ2-1
v_gene: TRBV9
CDR3aa: CASSAQTSGGFEQFF
CDR3nt: TGTGCCAGCAGCGCGCAGACTAGCGGAGGGTTTGAGCAGTTCTTC

d_gene: -
abundance: once
j_gene: TRBJ2-1
v_gene: TRBV7-6
CDR3aa: CASSPIFRGGNGRNEQFF
CDR3nt: TGTGCCAGCAGCCCTATCTTCCGAGGGGGGAACGGGCGGAATGAGCAGTTCTTC

d_gene: -
abundance: -
j_gene: TRBJ1-5
v_gene: TRBV10-2
CDR3aa: CASNLGSNQPQHF
CDR3nt: TGCGCCAGCAACCTTGGGAGCAATCAGCCCCAGCATTTT

d_gene: TRBD1
abundance: few
j_gene: TRBJ2-7
v_gene: TRBV6-4
CDR3aa: CASSAPGGEQYF
CDR3nt: TGTGCCAGCAGTGCTCCAGGGGGCGAGCAGTACTTC

d_gene: TRBD1
abundance: -
j_gene: TRBJ2-5
v_gene: TRBV5-1
CDR3aa: CASSSGQGRAQETQYF
CDR3nt: TGCGCCAGCAGCTCCGGACAGGGTAGGGCCCAAGAGACCCAGTACTTC

d_gene: TRBD2
abundance: -
j_gene: TRBJ2-2
v_gene: TRBV5-5
CDR3aa: CASSLDLAGTGELFF
CDR3nt: TGTGCCAGCAGCTTGGATCTAGCGGGGACCGGGGAGCTGTTTTTT

d_gene: -
abundance: -
j_gene: TRBJ2-5
v_gene: TRBV11-2
CDR3aa: CASSLEGIGETQYF
CDR3nt: TGTGCCAGCAGCTTAGAGGGAATTGGAGAGACCCAGTACTTC

d_gene: -
abundance: once
j_gene: TRBJ2-7
v_gene: TRBV11-2
CDR3aa: CASSLDWYEQYF
CDR3nt: TGTGCCAGCAGCTTAGACTGGTACGAGCAGTACTTC

d_gene: TRBD2
abundance: -
j_gene: TRBJ2-3
v_gene: TRBV5-4
CDR3aa: CASRLAGGSTDTQYF
CDR3nt: TGTGCCAGCAGACTAGCGGGGGGGTCTACTGATACGCAGTATTTT

d_gene: TRBD2
abundance: -
j_gene: TRBJ2-5
v_gene: TRBV19
CDR3aa: CASSTGLAIGLQETQYF
CDR3nt: TGTGCCAGTAGCACGGGACTAGCGATAGGTCTACAAGAGACCCAGTACTTC

d_gene: TRBD2
abundance: once
j_gene: TRBJ2-2
v_gene: TRBV4-1
CDR3aa: CASSQDWGLPGGGELFF
CDR3nt: TGCGCCAGCAGCCAAGATTGGGGACTCCCGGGGGGCGGGGAGCTGTTTTTT